The 20 T cell receptor beta chains reported below all come from one sample, sequenced in a study of human T cells and chemical hapten exposure. A single record per CDR3 protein comes from TCRdb applying MiXCR to the RACE reads. The sample carries around 80,000 distinct CDR3 sequences, 6.6% recorded once. Described time point: patch test 2, 6 weeks after DPC sensitization. Noted treatment: therapeutic diphenylcyclopropenone sensitization with weekly scalp DPC. Sequences were derived from whole blood, sampled in connection with sensitization to the hapten diphenylcyclopropenone (DPC). The origin of the receptors is a woman in her 30s with alopecia areata. Some clones in this sample may be carry-over from other donors' samples.

This clonotype was recorded many times. The J gene is TRBJ1-4, the V gene TRBV5-5, with 9 bases identical to TRBD1. This CDR3 has 15 residues. Germline-derived CDR1 and CDR2 are SGHKS and YYEKEE (reference sequence). With 4 bases clipped from V and 6 bases from J, the junction kept 7 bases outside the gene matches. The DNA of the CDR3 is TGTGCCAGCAGCCCAACCGGGACAGGGTATGAAAAACTGTTTTTT. As protein: CASSPTGTGYEKLFF.

This clonotype was recorded many times. The rearrangement joins TRBV18 to TRBJ2-3, with D unclear. Germline CDR1 is KGHSH and CDR2 is LQKENI. Trimming cost V 4 bases and J 3 bases, with 8 bases left between them. The CDR3 is 13 amino acids. DNA of the CDR3: TGTGCCAGCTCACTAGACGGAACAGATACGCAGTATTTT. Its protein product is CASSLDGTDTQYF.

At least ten counts were recorded for this clonotype. V is TRBV25-1 and J is TRBJ2-1; D might be TRBD2 (5 bases). V shed 2 bases and J shed 0 bases, with 14 bases lying between them. Germline CDR1 reads MGHDK; CDR2 reads SYGVNS. CDR3 length: 17 amino acids. The CDR3 bases are TGTGCCAGCAGTGAACGGAGAGCGGTTGTCTCCTACAATGAGCAGTTCTTC. This codes for CASSERRAVVSYNEQFF.

This clonotype was counted at least ten times. The CDR3 DNA sequence: TGTGCCAGCAGTTTCCAGGGAGGGGAAGAGACCCAGTACTTC. Translating gives CASSFQGGEETQYF. This chain links TRBV27 with TRBJ2-5; TRBD2 matches 7 bases. Looked up from germline, CDR1 is MNHEY and CDR2 is SMNVEV (reference sequence). CDR3 length equals 14 residues. The V gene end was trimmed by 3 bases and the J gene end by 3 bases; junction bases not matched to a gene: 4.

This clonotype was recorded many times. The gene calls are TRBV18 and TRBJ2-3, with 9 bases that match TRBD1. With 6 bases clipped from V and 2 bases from J, the junction kept 6 bases outside the gene matches. CDR1 is KGHSH and CDR2 is LQKENI in the germline V gene. This CDR3 has 15 residues. Here the CDR3 reads CASSWTGDPTDTQYF. In nucleotides, the CDR3 is TGTGCCAGCTCCTGGACAGGGGACCCCACAGATACGCAGTATTTT.

The chain is built from TRBV5-1 and TRBJ2-3; TRBD1 matches 11 bases. After removal of 4 bases from V and 0 bases from J, the junction contained 7 bases not matched to a gene. CDR1 and CDR2 from the germline V gene are SGHRS and YFSETQ. CDR3 size: 17 residues. This chain's CDR3 is CASSPRTGGISTDTQYF. CDR3 coding DNA: TGCGCCAGCAGCCCGAGGACAGGGGGCATTAGCACAGATACGCAGTATTTT. The full variable domain, in which reference TRBV5-1 and TRBJ2-3 provide the parts outside the CDR3, is KAGVTQTPRYLIKTRGQQVTLSCSPISGHRSVSWYQQTPGQGLQFLFEYFSETQRNKGNFPGRFSGRQFSNSRSEMNVSTLELGDSALYLCASSPRTGGISTDTQYFGPGTRLTVL.

This clonotype was seen many times. The gene calls are TRBV18 and TRBJ1-3; 7 nucleotides line up with TRBD1. Germline V lookup: CDR1 KGHSH, CDR2 LQKENI. V trimming: 2 bases; J trimming: 0 bases; junction bases outside the gene matches: 13. The CDR3 extends over 19 amino acids. The CDR3 DNA sequence: TGTGCCAGCTCACCAGGGAGCCGACAGGGTTCCAGCTCTGGAAACACCATATATTTT. It translates to CASSPGSRQGSSSGNTIYF.

This clonotype was seen ten or more times. The V call is TRBV10-3, the J call TRBJ1-2; D is possibly TRBD1 (6 bases). The CDR3 has 15 amino acids. Per germline, CDR1 ENHRY and CDR2 SYGVKD. Trimming stripped 8 bases from V and 0 bases from J, with 16 bases between. CDR3 sequence (DNA): TGTGCCATCGGAGAGGCCAGGACAGCTAACTATGGCTACACCTTC. This translates into CAIGEARTANYGYTF.

This clonotype was counted ten times or more. The V and J genes are TRBV29-1 and TRBJ1-4; possible D gene TRBD1, 6 bases. This CDR3 spans 13 amino acids. Trimming shortened V by 3 bases and J by 8 bases, and 13 bases separated the two germline ends. The germline V gene has CDR1 SQVTM and CDR2 ANQGSEA. The DNA of the CDR3 is TGCAGCGTTGACGGTGGGGGGCTCGAAAAACTGTTTTTT. Its translation is CSVDGGGLEKLFF.

The table lists this clonotype with many counts. The gene calls are TRBV18 and TRBJ1-1, with a tentative D call TRBD1 (5 bases). The V end lost 1 base, the J end lost 1 base, and 7 bases lay between the germline ends. The CDR3 is made up of 14 amino acids. CDR1 is KGHSH, CDR2 LQKENI, per germline. The CDR3 sequence: CASSPQGRNTEAFF. The CDR3 DNA reads as TGTGCCAGCTCACCACAGGGGAGGAACACTGAAGCTTTCTTT.

This clonotype was recorded many times. Here the CDR3 DNA reads TGTGCCAGCAGCTTACTGCAAGAGACCCAGTACTTC. Translated, it gives CASSLLQETQYF. The rearrangement joins TRBV7-9 to TRBJ2-5; the D is unclear. Deletions cut 2 bases from V and 2 bases from J, with 3 bases between. In germline, CDR1 is SEHNR, CDR2 FQNEAQ (reference sequence). The length of the CDR3 is 12 residues.

This clonotype was counted between two and nine times. The V and J genes are TRBV11-3 and TRBJ1-1; D is perhaps TRBD1 (5 bases). The CDR3 contains 13 residues. V was trimmed by 5 bases and J by 2 bases, leaving 9 bases between them. CDR1 is SGHNT and CDR2 is YENEEA in the germline V gene. The CDR3 reads CASSEGHNTEAFF. CDR3 DNA sequence: TGTGCCAGCAGCGAGGGGCACAACACTGAAGCTTTCTTT.

This clonotype was counted at least ten times. The chain employs TRBV20-1 and TRBJ1-1; maybe TRBD1 (5 bases). Trimming cost V 3 bases and J 0 bases, with 17 bases left between them. CDR1 is DFQATT and CDR2 is SNEGSKA in the germline V gene (reference sequence). The CDR3 runs to 16 residues. The CDR3 spells CSARVGGVRLNTEAFF. DNA for the CDR3: TGCAGTGCTAGGGTGGGGGGGGTTCGATTGAACACTGAAGCTTTCTTT.

This clonotype was recorded many times. This chain links TRBV12-3 or TRBV12-4 with TRBJ1-5; D is ambiguous. The CDR3 runs to 16 residues. V was cut by 2 bases and J by 3 bases, with 14 bases left in between. The CDR3 DNA reads as TGTGCCAGCAGTTTAAGCACAGCTCCTTACAATCAGCCCCAGCATTTT. As protein: CASSLSTAPYNQPQHF.

This clonotype occurred many times. The chain has TRBV29-1 and TRBJ2-1; tentative D call: TRBD2 (6 bases). Trimming took 6 bases from V and 0 from J, leaving 15 bases between them. Germline V gene sequence: CDR1 SQVTM, CDR2 ANQGSEA. The CDR3 contains 15 residues. The CDR3 DNA sequence: TGCAGCGTAGCCGGGGGACGTCGCTCCTACAATGAGCAGTTCTTC. It specifies CSVAGGRRSYNEQFF.

This clonotype was seen repeatedly, ten times or more. This sequence joins TRBV12-3 or TRBV12-4 and TRBJ2-3, with 7 nucleotides matching TRBD2. The V and J ends lost 6 bases and 2 bases, in that order; junction bases with no gene match: 8. The CDR3 has 15 amino acids. The CDR3 DNA follows: TGTGCCAGCAGCCAGATAGCGGGTCCCACAGATACGCAGTATTTT. This translates into CASSQIAGPTDTQYF.

In the case of this clonotype: A read error may explain this, as a much larger clone is one base away. The CDR3, as DNA: TGCGCCAGTGGGCTAGCTACGGGGACCGTGGCCAACGTCCTGACTTTC. Protein sequence: CASGLATGTVANVLTF. V is TRBV5-1 and J is TRBJ2-6; D could derive from TRBD1 or TRBD2 (5 bases each). The CDR3 is 16 residues long. V gave up 8 bases and J gave up 6 bases, with 21 bases separating them. Germline CDR1 reads SGHRS; CDR2 reads YFSETQ.

At least ten counts were recorded for this clonotype. The chain combines TRBV5-1 with TRBJ1-1; TRBD1 is a possible D gene (5 bases). CDR1 and CDR2 from the germline V gene are SGHRS and YFSETQ. The CDR3 length is 18 residues. Trimming stripped 4 bases from V and 0 bases from J, with 22 bases between. CDR3 sequence reads: CASSPGVNGWGLNTEAFF. CDR3 sequence (DNA): TGCGCCAGCAGCCCTGGGGTTAACGGATGGGGCTTGAACACTGAAGCTTTCTTT.

This clonotype has ten or more counts. The chain recombines TRBV5-1 with TRBJ1-1; TRBD1 aligns across 10 bases. Germline V lookup: CDR1 SGHRS, CDR2 YFSETQ. V was clipped by 1 base and J by 7 bases; unmatched bases: 10. This CDR3 spans 16 amino acids. The CDR3 is CASSLQGQGRVDEAFF. The CDR3 DNA reads TGCGCCAGCAGCTTGCAGGGACAGGGGAGAGTAGATGAAGCTTTCTTT.

This clonotype was counted ten times or more. V is TRBV6-5 and J is TRBJ2-6; the match to TRBD1 covers 8 bases. This CDR3 is 17 amino acids long. Germline V gives CDR1 MNHEY, CDR2 SVGAGI. Trimming took 7 bases from V and 1 from J; bases not matched to a gene: 9. CDR3 protein: CASTTWDRPSGANVLTF. CDR3 bases: TGTGCCAGCACGACCTGGGACAGGCCATCTGGGGCCAACGTCCTGACTTTC.